The next 15 T cell receptor beta chains were all read from a single sample in a study of blood T cell repertoires in COVID-19. Profiling relied on immunoSEQ multiplex PCR, and the TCRdb table lists in-frame clones only, not all of them. The sample shows around 200,000 clones, about 85% of them seen only once. Input material: peripheral blood. These receptors were collected from a woman between 40 and 55 years old with COVID-19, enrolled during active disease.

This clone was found a few times. V usage is TRBV18 and J usage is TRBJ1-2; the D is unclear. This CDR3 has 14 residues. V was pared by 4 bases and J by 2 bases, with 11 bases between. CDR1 and CDR2 (germline): KGHSH, LQKENI. CDR3 nucleotides: TGTGCCAGCTCACTAGCGAACGACAACTATGGCTACACCTTC. It yields the protein CASSLANDNYGYTF.

The chain employs TRBV7-9 and TRBJ2-5; D gene ambiguous. The V and J ends lost 10 bases and 5 bases respectively, with 8 bases between them. The CDR3 consists of 10 residues. Germline values: CDR1 SEHNR, CDR2 FQNEAQ (reference sequence). The CDR3 protein is CATSRETQYF. The CDR3 coding sequence is TGTGCCACCTCACGGGAGACCCAGTACTTC.

The CDR3 nucleotides are TGTGCCAGCAGCTTGGGAGCAACTAATGAAAAACTGTTTTTT. Translating gives CASSLGATNEKLFF. This rearrangement joins TRBV7-9 to TRBJ1-4, with D unclear. The CDR3 sequence is 14 residues long. V dropped 3 bases and J dropped 0 bases, with 5 bases sitting between them. The V gene's germline CDR1 is SEHNR and CDR2 FQNEAQ (reference sequence). The full variable domain, completed using reference TRBV7-9 and TRBJ1-4, is DTGVSQNPRHKITKRGQNVTFRCDPISEHNRLYWYRQTLGQGPEFLTYFQNEAQLEKSRLLSDRFSAERPKGSFSTLEIQRTEQGDSAMYLCASSLGATNEKLFFGSGTQLSVL.

This chain links TRBV2 with TRBJ2-1; 8 bases fit TRBD2. V gave up 8 bases and J gave up 3 bases; unmatched junction bases: 6. In germline, CDR1 is SNHLY, CDR2 FYNNEI. This CDR3 spans 14 amino acids. CDR3 coding DNA: TGTGCCAGCGCGGGGGGACGCTTCTACAATGAGCAGTTCTTC. Protein: CASAGGRFYNEQFF. The variable domain in full, with the rest retrieved from reference TRBV2 and TRBJ2-1, is EPEVTQTPSHQVTQMGQEVILRCVPISNHLYFYWYRQILGQKVEFLVSFYNNEISEKSEIFDDQFSVERPDGSNFTLKIRSTKLEDSAMYFCASAGGRFYNEQFFGPGTRLTVL.

The V and J genes are TRBV10-2 and TRBJ1-1, with D maybe TRBD1 (5 bases). Looked up from germline, CDR1 is WSHSY and CDR2 is SAAADI. The CDR3 covers 14 residues. Trimming stripped 4 bases from V and 4 bases from J, with 13 bases between. The CDR3 sequence is CASSAVGGVTEAFF. CDR3 in DNA: TGCGCCAGCAGTGCCGTAGGAGGGGTCACTGAAGCTTTCTTT.

J is TRBJ1-1 and V is TRBV10-3, with a weak D call TRBD1 (5 bases). V lost 1 base and J lost 5, with 11 bases in between. CDR1 ENHRY and CDR2 SYGVKD come from the germline V gene. CDR3 length: 14 residues. CDR3 amino acids: CAISEWQGGTEAFF. CDR3 in DNA: TGTGCCATCAGTGAGTGGCAGGGTGGGACTGAAGCTTTCTTT.

The chain employs TRBV7-9 and TRBJ2-1, with a possible D match to TRBD1 (7 bases). The CDR3 totals 17 residues. The germline V gene has CDR1 SEHNR and CDR2 FQNEAQ (reference sequence). Trimming removed 4 bases from V and 0 bases from J, with 16 bases in between. For the CDR3, the DNA is TGTGCCAGCAGCTCCCAGGGGGGCCTTAGCTCCTACAATGAGCAGTTCTTC. This translates into CASSSQGGLSSYNEQFF.

This sequence joins TRBV21-1 and TRBJ1-2. TRBV21-1 is termed a pseudogene. The CDR3 spans 16 residues. Here the CDR3 reads CASRWGGLLFSYGYTF. CDR3 sequence (DNA): TGTGCCAGCAGGTGGGGAGGACTCTTATTCTCCTATGGCTACACCTTC.

This chain uses TRBV7-9 with TRBJ2-6; tentatively, D is TRBD1 (5 bases). Germline V CDR1 and CDR2: SEHNR, FQNEAQ (reference sequence). The CDR3 consists of 16 residues. Trimming stripped 6 bases from V and 0 bases from J, with 12 bases between. CDR3 nucleotide sequence: TGTGCCAGCAGACATGACAGCTTCTCTGGGGCCAACGTCCTGACTTTC. It codes for CASRHDSFSGANVLTF.

The chain links TRBV4-2 to TRBJ1-5, with 9 bases aligning to TRBD1. CDR1 is LGHNA and CDR2 is YNFKEQ in the germline V gene. The CDR3 loop spans 15 amino acids. Trimming took 3 bases from V and 2 from J; bases not matched to a gene: 2. The CDR3 loop is CASSQGTGRNQPQHF. Here the CDR3 DNA reads TGTGCCAGCAGCCAGGGGACAGGGCGCAATCAGCCCCAGCATTTT.

The V call is TRBV7-9, the J call TRBJ1-4, with a weak D call TRBD1 (5 bases). The CDR3 has 16 amino acids. V was clipped by 5 bases and J by 2 bases, with 15 bases between them. Germline V CDR1 and CDR2: SEHNR, FQNEAQ (reference sequence). DNA of the CDR3: TGTGCCAGCAGCCCACCGCGGGGGTCGACTAATGAAAAACTGTTTTTT. Translated, it gives CASSPPRGSTNEKLFF.

The chain is built from TRBV7-2 and TRBJ1-1; a weak D match, TRBD1 (5 bases). CDR3 length: 14 amino acids. The V and J ends lost 0 bases and 8 bases respectively, with 13 bases between them. Germline CDR1 and CDR2: SGHTA and FQGNSA. CDR3 region: CASSLARMGGEAFF. The CDR3 nucleotides are TGTGCCAGCAGCTTAGCCCGGATGGGGGGGGAAGCTTTCTTT.

The chain recombines TRBV7-2 with TRBJ1-3, with D maybe TRBD1 (6 bases). Trimming removed 4 bases from V and 0 bases from J, with 16 bases in between. The CDR3 is made up of 17 amino acids. The germline V gene has CDR1 SGHTA and CDR2 FQGNSA. CDR3 region: CASSSFSGGFSGNTIYF. The CDR3 DNA is TGTGCCAGCAGCTCGTTTAGTGGGGGCTTCTCTGGAAACACCATATATTTT.

This clone was picked up a small number of times. The chain recombines TRBV28 with TRBJ1-2; TRBD1 matches at 7 bases. This CDR3 comprises 14 residues. Germline CDR1 is MDHEN and CDR2 is SYDVKM. J was trimmed by 2 bases and V by 6 bases; bases with no gene match: 6. DNA of the CDR3: TGTGCCAGCAGAGAGGGGGCCAAGAACTATGGCTACACCTTC. Translation gives CASREGAKNYGYTF.

The chain links TRBV18 to TRBJ1-3; D uncertain. The CDR3 runs to 16 residues. The germline gives CDR1 KGHSH, CDR2 LQKENI. V was clipped by 6 bases and J by 4 bases, with 19 bases between them. The CDR3 DNA sequence: TGTGCCAGCTCTCAATCCCGGCGGGAGTGGGGAAACACCATATATTTT. Translating gives CASSQSRREWGNTIYF. The entire variable domain, with the rest obtained from reference TRBV18 and TRBJ1-3, is as follows: NAGVMQNPRHLVRRRGQEARLRCSPMKGHSHVYWYRQLPEEGLKFMVYLQKENIIDESGMPKERFSAEFPKEGPSILRIQQVVRGDSAAYFCASSQSRREWGNTIYFGEGSWLTVV.